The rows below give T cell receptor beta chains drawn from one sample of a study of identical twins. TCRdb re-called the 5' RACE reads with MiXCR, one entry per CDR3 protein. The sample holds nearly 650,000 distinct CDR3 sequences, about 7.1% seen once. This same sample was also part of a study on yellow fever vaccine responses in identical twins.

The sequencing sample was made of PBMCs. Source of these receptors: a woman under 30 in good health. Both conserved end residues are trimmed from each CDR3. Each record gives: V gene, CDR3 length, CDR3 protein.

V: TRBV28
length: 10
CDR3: ASNRNTGELF

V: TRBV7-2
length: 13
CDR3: ASSLYPGGVYEQY

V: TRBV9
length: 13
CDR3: ASSVGGTPLGEAF

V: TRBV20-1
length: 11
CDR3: SARDKHVIGAF

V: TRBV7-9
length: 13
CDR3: ASSLVLALGETQY

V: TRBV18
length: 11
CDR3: ASSTGISETQY

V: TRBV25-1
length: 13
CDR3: ASSEAGGPHNEQF

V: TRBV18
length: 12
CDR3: ASSPAGGPREQY

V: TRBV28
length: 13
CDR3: ASVLGGGGANVLT

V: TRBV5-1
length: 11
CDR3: ASSLEGYYGYT

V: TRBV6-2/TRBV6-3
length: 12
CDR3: ASSYLTGGDTQY

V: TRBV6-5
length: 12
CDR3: ASSYGGASQPQH

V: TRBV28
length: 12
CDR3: ASFRGGHNQPQH

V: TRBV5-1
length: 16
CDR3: ASSFYGTSGVGGNEQF

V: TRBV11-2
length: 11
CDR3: ASSLGGDRNQF

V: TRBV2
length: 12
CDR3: ASGITGFDQPQH

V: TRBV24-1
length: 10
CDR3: ATSDLGNEAF

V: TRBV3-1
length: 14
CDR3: ASSQEWGQSYNEQF

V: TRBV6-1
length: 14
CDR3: ASSPVRDGAHNEQF

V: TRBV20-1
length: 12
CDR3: SARKGTANTEAF

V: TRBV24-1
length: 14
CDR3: ATSGPTGGGVETQY

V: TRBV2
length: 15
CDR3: ASGVLSWGAGGDTQY

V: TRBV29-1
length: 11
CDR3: SVETFSGNTIY

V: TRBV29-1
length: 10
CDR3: SVVSGRTEAF

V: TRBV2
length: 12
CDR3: ASKLAGGFGELF

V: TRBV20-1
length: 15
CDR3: CARDLGNRGDWGTQY

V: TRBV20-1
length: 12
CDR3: SATLAGGLNEQF

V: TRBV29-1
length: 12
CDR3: SVGLGSSYNEQF

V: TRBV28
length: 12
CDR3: ASTPGTFNTEAF

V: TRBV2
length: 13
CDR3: ASSETEGSNQPQH

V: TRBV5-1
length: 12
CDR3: ASSLGQYQETQY

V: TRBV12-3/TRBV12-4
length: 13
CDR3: ASSFRQGVADTQY

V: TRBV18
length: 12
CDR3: ASSPGAQDNEQF